The next 18 T cell receptor beta chains were all read from a single sample in a study of blood T cell repertoires in COVID-19. Sequencing used immunoSEQ multiplex PCR; TCRdb keeps in-frame clones, though not all of them. The table lists some 250,000 clones, approximately 78% of them singletons, with roughly 3.2% in the top ten. Sequencing used peripheral blood. The source is a woman younger than 35 with acute or convalescent COVID-19.

The J gene is TRBJ2-7, the V gene TRBV11-2, with 7 nucleotides matching TRBD1. Germline lookup yields CDR1 SGHAT and CDR2 FQNNGV. This CDR3 spans 14 amino acids. The V gene end was trimmed by 2 bases and the J gene end by 8 bases; junction bases not matched to a gene: 9. CDR3 amino acids: CASSLPYDRVQQYF. In DNA form, the CDR3 reads TGTGCCAGCAGCTTACCGTACGACAGGGTCCAGCAGTACTTC.

The count of this clone is one. Written as DNA, the CDR3 is TGTGCCAGTAGAGGGACAGACCCTTTTCTCCAGCCCCAGCATTTT. This sequence encodes CASRGTDPFLQPQHF. The chain joins TRBV19 to TRBJ1-5; 7 positions match TRBD1. With 6 bases clipped from V and 7 bases from J, the junction kept 12 bases outside the gene matches. The CDR3 runs 15 residues. Per germline, CDR1 LNHDA and CDR2 SQIVND (reference sequence).

This rearrangement joins TRBV6-2 or TRBV6-3 to TRBJ1-1; possible D gene TRBD1, 6 bases. Looked up from germline, CDR1 is MNHEY and CDR2 is SVGEGT. This CDR3 is built from 16 residues. V shed 6 bases and J shed 2 bases, with 19 bases lying between them. The CDR3 DNA follows: TGTGCCAGCAGCTGGGGAAGGGGGACCCTCAACACTGAAGCTTTCTTT. Protein sequence: CASSWGRGTLNTEAFF.

The gene calls are TRBV6-5 and TRBJ1-4; 7 nucleotides line up with TRBD1. The CDR3 contains 15 residues. The germline CDR1 and CDR2 sequences are MNHEY and SVGAGI. Unmatched junction bases numbered 13, after V lost 7 bases and J lost 8 bases. CDR3 amino acids: CASKETGFPLEKLFF. The CDR3 region has the DNA TGTGCCAGCAAAGAGACAGGGTTCCCCCTGGAAAAACTGTTTTTT.

The table lists this clone with a few counts. This chain connects TRBV30 to TRBJ2-2, with D possibly being TRBD2 (6 bases). The CDR3 extends over 15 amino acids. V gave up 3 bases and J gave up 7 bases, with 18 bases separating them. The germline V gene has CDR1 GTSNPN and CDR2 SVGIG (reference sequence). CDR3 bases: TGTGCCTGGAGGAGACTAGGTTTGATAGGCGGGGAGCTGTTTTTT. Its protein is CAWRRLGLIGGELFF.

CDR3 nucleotide sequence: TGTGCCAGCAGCCAAGACCGGGGGGCAGGAACCTACGAGCAGTACTTC. Its protein product is CASSQDRGAGTYEQYF. V is TRBV4-2 and J is TRBJ2-7, with D possibly matching TRBD2 (7 bases). V lost 0 bases and J lost 2, with 14 bases in between. CDR1 and CDR2 from the germline V gene are LGHNA and YNFKEQ. The CDR3 consists of 16 residues.

J is TRBJ2-7 and V is TRBV3-1 (or the pseudogene TRBV3-2); 8 nucleotides agree with TRBD2. Germline CDR1 and CDR2: LGHDT and YNNKEL (reference sequence). This CDR3 has 16 amino acids. V lost 2 bases to trimming and J lost 0 bases; unmatched junction nucleotides: 6. The CDR3 nucleotides are TGTGCCAGCAGCCAACTTAGCGGGGCGAGCTCCTACGAGCAGTACTTC. It specifies CASSQLSGASSYEQYF.

The rearrangement joins TRBV3-1 (or the pseudogene TRBV3-2) to TRBJ1-3; perhaps TRBD1 as D (6 bases). The CDR3 contains 17 residues. Trimming removed 1 base at V and 4 bases at J, with 17 bases between. Germline CDR1 reads LGHDT; CDR2 reads YNNKEL (reference sequence). DNA of the CDR3: TGTGCCAGCAGCCAAGGAGTAGCAGGGGCTCTCGGAAACACCATATATTTT. It encodes CASSQGVAGALGNTIYF.

The chain has TRBV10-3 and TRBJ2-7; possibly TRBD2 for D (6 bases). The germline V gene encodes CDR1 ENHRY and CDR2 SYGVKD. The CDR3 length is 13 residues. V gave up 8 bases and J gave up 6 bases, with 17 bases separating them. In DNA form, the CDR3 reads TGTGCCATCGGAGGGGCAGAGTCCGGCGAGCAGTACTTC. The encoded protein is CAIGGAESGEQYF.

The V gene is TRBV5-5, the J gene TRBJ2-7; a weak D match, TRBD1 (6 bases). The CDR3 sequence is 15 residues long. Looked up from germline, CDR1 is SGHKS and CDR2 is YYEKEE (reference sequence). Deletions cut 0 bases from V and 0 bases from J, with 10 bases between. CDR3: CASSLGRTASYEQYF. In nucleotides, the CDR3 is TGTGCCAGCAGCTTGGGCAGGACAGCCTCCTACGAGCAGTACTTC. Supplemented by reference TRBV5-5 and TRBJ2-7, the full variable domain reads DAGVTQSPTHLIKTRGQQVTLRCSPISGHKSVSWYQQVLGQGPQFIFQYYEKEERGRGNFPDRFSARQFPNYSSELNVNALLLGDSALYLCASSLGRTASYEQYFGPGTRLTVT.

V gene TRBV30 combines with J gene TRBJ2-3; D is possibly TRBD1 (5 bases). The V gene's germline CDR1 is GTSNPN and CDR2 SVGIG (reference sequence). This CDR3 has 16 amino acids. Trimming pared 0 bases from V and 2 bases from J, leaving 15 bases between. The CDR3 sequence: CAWSVLVRAYTDTQYF. DNA for the CDR3: TGTGCCTGGAGTGTACTTGTCAGGGCTTACACAGATACGCAGTATTTT.

The chain combines TRBV5-1 with TRBJ2-2; D is perhaps TRBD1 (5 bases). The CDR3 covers 15 residues. V shed 0 bases and J shed 5 bases, with 11 bases lying between them. Germline assignment: CDR1 SGHRS and CDR2 YFSETQ. CDR3 region: CASSLEGSETGELFF. The CDR3 nucleotides are TGCGCCAGCAGCTTGGAGGGGTCGGAGACCGGGGAGCTGTTTTTT.

The V and J genes are TRBV7-9 and TRBJ2-1; D perhaps matches TRBD2 (5 bases). The CDR3 runs 16 residues. V was clipped by 0 bases and J by 9 bases, with 18 bases between them. Germline-derived CDR1 and CDR2 are SEHNR and FQNEAQ (reference sequence). CDR3 loop: CASSLAWAGAVGEQFF. In DNA form, the CDR3 reads TGTGCCAGCAGCTTAGCTTGGGCGGGCGCCGTGGGTGAGCAGTTCTTC.

The chain is built from TRBV28 and TRBJ2-1, with TRBD2 as a possible D gene (6 bases). The CDR3 covers 16 residues. Trimming stripped 2 bases from V and 5 bases from J, with 16 bases between. Looked up from germline, CDR1 is MDHEN and CDR2 is SYDVKM. The CDR3 is CASSLIGLAKNNEQFF. CDR3 DNA sequence: TGTGCCAGCAGTTTAATCGGGCTAGCGAAAAACAATGAGCAGTTCTTC.

This sequence joins TRBV6-4 and TRBJ2-7; D may be TRBD1 (6 bases). Per germline, CDR1 MRHNA and CDR2 SNTAGT. The V gene lost 0 bases and the J gene lost 0 bases, with 15 bases spanning the gap. The CDR3 runs to 17 residues. Written as DNA, the CDR3 is TGTGCCAGCAGTGACTCGACTCGCACGGACAGCTCCTACGAGCAGTACTTC. Amino acids: CASSDSTRTDSSYEQYF.

This CDR3 reads CASSLGFRGANEKLFF. In DNA, the CDR3 is TGTGCCAGCAGCTTAGGATTCCGCGGAGCTAATGAAAAACTGTTTTTT. This chain uses TRBV11-2 with TRBJ1-4; D is uncertain. Trimming stripped 1 base from V and 3 bases from J, with 12 bases between. CDR1 is SGHAT and CDR2 is FQNNGV in the germline V gene. The CDR3 loop spans 16 amino acids.

This chain joins TRBV3-1 (or the pseudogene TRBV3-2) and TRBJ1-2, with D possibly being TRBD1 (5 bases). V dropped 2 bases and J dropped 5 bases, with 15 bases sitting between them. Germline CDR1 is LGHDT and CDR2 is YNNKEL (reference sequence). CDR3 length: 15 amino acids. Here the CDR3 DNA reads TGTGCCAGCAGCCAATCCTTTAGGGGCCCTTATGGCTACACCTTC. Protein sequence: CASSQSFRGPYGYTF.

The rearrangement uses TRBV5-6 and TRBJ2-7; D is perhaps TRBD1 (5 bases). V was trimmed by 6 bases and J by 2 bases, leaving 12 bases between them. In germline, CDR1 is SGHDT, CDR2 YYEEEE. CDR3 size: 13 residues. CDR3 nucleotide sequence: TGTGCCAGCATTAGGCAAGGGGCCTACGAGCAGTACTTC. The encoded protein is CASIRQGAYEQYF. The whole variable domain, remainder taken from reference TRBV5-6 and TRBJ2-7, is DAGVTQSPTHLIKTRGQQVTLRCSPKSGHDTVSWYQQALGQGPQFIFQYYEEEERQRGNFPDRFSGHQFPNYSSELNVNALLLGDSALYLCASIRQGAYEQYFGPGTRLTVT.